These 16 T cell receptor beta chains were all obtained from the same sample, sequenced in a study of blood T cell repertoires in COVID-19. Using immunoSEQ multiplex PCR, the repertoire was profiled, and TCRdb retains in-frame clones only, with some absent. Among 320,000 or so clones listed, roughly 87% were seen once. Sequenced sample: PBMCs or T cells enriched from blood (not recorded which). The receptor set was obtained from a woman aged 25 to 39 who had recovered from COVID-19.

This chain links TRBV5-1 with TRBJ1-1; the D is unclear. CDR1 is SGHRS and CDR2 is YFSETQ in the germline V gene. Between the trimmed V and J ends, which lost 4 bases and 6 bases, there was a span of 13 bases. This CDR3 is built from 13 residues. CDR3 residues: CASSKDRRAEAFF. The DNA of the CDR3 is TGCGCCAGCAGCAAGGACCGGAGGGCTGAAGCTTTCTTT.

V and J are TRBV28 and TRBJ1-1; D may be TRBD1 (5 bases). The CDR3 spans 11 residues. V lost 3 bases and J lost 10, with 9 bases in between. Germline lookup yields CDR1 MDHEN and CDR2 SYDVKM. Here the CDR3 reads CASSFRAAAFF. CDR3 in DNA: TGTGCCAGCAGTTTCAGGGCCGCAGCTTTCTTT.

This clone was seen more than once but under ten times. The CDR3 loop reads CASSLVTPRGAFF. The CDR3 DNA sequence: TGTGCCAGCAGTTTAGTTACACCTCGAGGAGCTTTCTTT. This chain connects TRBV12-3 or TRBV12-4 to TRBJ1-1, with unresolved D. The CDR3 runs 13 residues. Trimming cost V 1 base and J 10 bases, with 13 bases left between them.

This chain links TRBV28 with TRBJ2-5; perhaps TRBD2 as D (5 bases). The CDR3 loop spans 15 amino acids. V shed 4 bases and J shed 5 bases, with 17 bases lying between them. The germline CDR1 and CDR2 sequences are MDHEN and SYDVKM. CDR3 sequence: CASSSPDGEGETQYF. CDR3 coding DNA: TGTGCCAGCAGTTCCCCGGACGGGGAAGGGGAGACCCAGTACTTC.

The rearrangement joins TRBV28 to TRBJ1-5; TRBD1 matches 7 bases. The germline CDR1 and CDR2 sequences are MDHEN and SYDVKM. V was clipped by 5 bases and J by 4 bases; unmatched bases: 8. This CDR3 has 15 residues. The chain's CDR3 is CASSPHLGQNQPQHF. The CDR3 DNA is TGTGCCAGCAGTCCCCACCTGGGACAGAATCAGCCCCAGCATTTT.

The sample holds one count of this clone. This chain uses TRBV2 with TRBJ1-4; D not certain. The V end lost 6 bases, the J end lost 2 bases, and 10 bases lay between the germline ends. Germline CDR1 is SNHLY and CDR2 is FYNNEI. This CDR3 is 14 amino acids long. This chain's CDR3 is CASSYGRTNEKLFF. The CDR3 DNA is TGTGCCAGCAGCTATGGCAGGACTAATGAAAAACTGTTTTTT.

The chain combines TRBV20-1 with TRBJ2-7, with D possibly being TRBD2 (6 bases). The ends were cut back, 6 bases at V and 6 bases at J, with 9 bases in the middle. Germline V gives CDR1 DFQATT, CDR2 SNEGSKA (reference sequence). This CDR3 spans 10 amino acids. DNA for the CDR3: TGCAGTGCCCCCGGGGGCGAGCAGTACTTC. This gives the protein CSAPGGEQYF.

Comment on this clone: Other DNA sequences in this specimen translate into the identical CDR3. The V gene is TRBV28, the J gene TRBJ1-3; no clear D. V gave up 6 bases and J gave up 0 bases, with 6 bases separating them. The CDR3 totals 13 residues. Germline-derived CDR1 and CDR2 are MDHEN and SYDVKM. The CDR3 is CASSGGSGNTIYF. The CDR3 DNA is TGTGCCAGCAGCGGTGGCTCTGGAAACACCATATATTTT.

The V call is TRBV6-5, the J call TRBJ2-7; no clear D gene. This CDR3 region has 12 residues. Germline loops: CDR1 MNHEY, CDR2 SVGAGI. The ends were cut back, 6 bases at V and 6 bases at J, with 12 bases in the middle. CDR3 region: CASSPPLGEQYF. DNA for the CDR3: TGTGCCAGCAGCCCCCCCCTCGGCGAGCAGTACTTC.

The gene calls are TRBV12-3 or TRBV12-4 and TRBJ1-2; 8 bases fit TRBD1. The CDR3 length is 12 residues. V gave up 7 bases and J gave up 8 bases; unmatched junction bases: 6. For the CDR3, the DNA is TGTGCCAGCACCCAGGGGGCTCGGGGCTACACCTTC. Amino acid sequence: CASTQGARGYTF.

The chain employs TRBV13 and TRBJ1-1; D perhaps matches TRBD1 (5 bases). CDR3 length: 15 residues. CDR1 and CDR2 (germline): PRHDT, FYEKMQ (reference sequence). Trimming stripped 5 bases from V and 1 base from J, with 14 bases between. The CDR3 nucleotides are TGTGCCAGCAGCGGGGGGGAGGGCCCGAACACTGAAGCTTTCTTT. This encodes CASSGGEGPNTEAFF.

The genes are TRBV3-1 (or the pseudogene TRBV3-2) and TRBJ2-3, with 7 bases that match TRBD2. Germline V gene sequence: CDR1 LGHDT, CDR2 YNNKEL (reference sequence). The CDR3 sequence is 17 residues long. Trimming at V came to 2 bases and at J to 0 bases, leaving 8 bases not matched to a gene. The CDR3, as DNA: TGTGCCAGCAGCCAAACCTTTGCGGGGGTAAGCACAGATACGCAGTATTTT. Encoded protein: CASSQTFAGVSTDTQYF.

The chain carries TRBV5-1 and TRBJ2-7, with unresolved D. The germline CDR1 and CDR2 sequences are SGHRS and YFSETQ. The CDR3 has 13 amino acids. V was pared by 4 bases and J by 4 bases, with 12 bases between. This CDR3 reads CASSLAASYEQYF. CDR3 coding DNA: TGCGCCAGCAGCCTCGCAGCGTCGTACGAGCAGTACTTC.

The CDR3 reads CASSNPGQQSYEQYF. The CDR3 DNA sequence: TGTGCCAGCAGTAATCCGGGACAGCAATCCTACGAGCAGTACTTC. The chain links TRBV6-1 to TRBJ2-7, with TRBD1 matching over 7 bases. Germline-derived CDR1 and CDR2 are MNHNS and SASEGT. Unmatched junction bases numbered 8, after V lost 5 bases and J lost 1 base. The CDR3 has 15 residues.

The chain employs TRBV30 and TRBJ1-1; no firm D call. Trimming removed 3 bases at V and 7 bases at J, with 9 bases between. The CDR3 extends over 11 amino acids. Germline V gene data show CDR1 as GTSNPN and CDR2 as SVGIG (reference sequence). The chain's CDR3 is CAWSGGNEAFF. CDR3 coding DNA: TGTGCCTGGAGCGGCGGTAATGAAGCTTTCTTT. Together with reference TRBV30 and TRBJ1-1, the CDR3 gives the full variable domain: SQTIHQWPATLVQPVGSPLSLECTVEGTSNPNLYWYRQAAGRGLQLLFYSVGIGQISSEVPQNLSASRPQDRQFILSSKKLLLSDSGFYLCAWSGGNEAFFGQGTRLTVV.

The chain uses TRBV4-1 and TRBJ1-6, with a possible D match to TRBD1 (6 bases). The germline gives CDR1 MGHRA, CDR2 YSYEKL. This CDR3 has 16 amino acids. Trimming left V 0 bases short and J 7 bases short, with 13 bases between. The CDR3 nucleotides are TGCGCCAGCAGCCAAGATCAGGCAGGGGTAAATTCACCCCTCCACTTT. Its protein is CASSQDQAGVNSPLHF.